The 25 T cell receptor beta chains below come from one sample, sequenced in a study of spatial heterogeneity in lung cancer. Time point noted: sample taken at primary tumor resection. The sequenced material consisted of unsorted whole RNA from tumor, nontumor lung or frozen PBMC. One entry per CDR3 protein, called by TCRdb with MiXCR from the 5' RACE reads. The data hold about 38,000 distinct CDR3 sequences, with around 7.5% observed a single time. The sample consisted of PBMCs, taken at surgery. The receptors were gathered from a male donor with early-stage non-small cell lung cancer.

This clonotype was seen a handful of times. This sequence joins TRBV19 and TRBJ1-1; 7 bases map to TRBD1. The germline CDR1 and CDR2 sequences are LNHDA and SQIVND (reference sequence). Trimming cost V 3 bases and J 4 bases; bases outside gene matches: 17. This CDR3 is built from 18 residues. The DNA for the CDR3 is TGTGCCAGTAGTATTTCGGTACCCTTACAGGGGTTGAGCACTGAAGCTTTCTTT. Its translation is CASSISVPLQGLSTEAFF.

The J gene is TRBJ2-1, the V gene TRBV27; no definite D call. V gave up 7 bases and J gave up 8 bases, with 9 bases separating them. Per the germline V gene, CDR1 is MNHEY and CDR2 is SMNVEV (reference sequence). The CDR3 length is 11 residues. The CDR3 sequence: CASTRFDEQFF. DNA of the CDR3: TGTGCCAGCACCAGATTTGATGAGCAGTTCTTC.

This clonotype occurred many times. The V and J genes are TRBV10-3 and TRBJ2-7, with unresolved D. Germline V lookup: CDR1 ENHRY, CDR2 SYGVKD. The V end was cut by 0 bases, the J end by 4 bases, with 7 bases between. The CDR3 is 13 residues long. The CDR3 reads CAISESGTYEQYF. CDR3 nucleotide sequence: TGTGCCATCAGTGAGTCGGGCACTTACGAGCAGTACTTC.

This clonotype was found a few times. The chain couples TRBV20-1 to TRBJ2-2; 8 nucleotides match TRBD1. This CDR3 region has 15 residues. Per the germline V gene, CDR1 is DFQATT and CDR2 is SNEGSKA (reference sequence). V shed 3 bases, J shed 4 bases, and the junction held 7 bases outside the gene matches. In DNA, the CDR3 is TGCAGTGCTAGGCCCTCAGGGGGCGTCACCGGGGAGCTGTTTTTT. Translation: CSARPSGGVTGELFF.

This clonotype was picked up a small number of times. The CDR3 sequence is CASSTAGAKNIQYF. In nucleotides, the CDR3 is TGTGCCAGCAGTACAGCGGGAGCCAAAAACATTCAGTACTTC. This chain connects TRBV5-4 to TRBJ2-4; D may be TRBD2 (6 bases). Between the trimmed V and J ends, which lost 5 bases and 0 bases, there was a span of 9 bases. The CDR3 consists of 14 residues. The germline V gene encodes CDR1 SGHNT and CDR2 YYREEE (reference sequence).

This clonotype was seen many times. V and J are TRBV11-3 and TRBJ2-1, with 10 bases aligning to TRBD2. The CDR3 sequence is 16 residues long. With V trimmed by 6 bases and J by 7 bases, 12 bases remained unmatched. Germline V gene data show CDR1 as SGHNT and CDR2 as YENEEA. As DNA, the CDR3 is TGTGCCAGCAGGCGTTCGGGACTAGCGTTTGGGAATGAGCAGTTCTTC. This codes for CASRRSGLAFGNEQFF.

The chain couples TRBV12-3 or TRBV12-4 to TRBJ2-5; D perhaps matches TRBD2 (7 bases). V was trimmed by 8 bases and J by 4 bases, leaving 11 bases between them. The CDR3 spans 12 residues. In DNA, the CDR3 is TGTGCCAGCCGAGGGGGGGGAGAGACCCAGTACTTC. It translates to CASRGGGETQYF.

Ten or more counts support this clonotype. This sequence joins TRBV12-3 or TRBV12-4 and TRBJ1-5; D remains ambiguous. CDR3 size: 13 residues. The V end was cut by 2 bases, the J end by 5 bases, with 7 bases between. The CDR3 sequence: CASSLTEDQPQHF. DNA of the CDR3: TGTGCCAGCAGTTTAACAGAAGATCAGCCCCAGCATTTT.

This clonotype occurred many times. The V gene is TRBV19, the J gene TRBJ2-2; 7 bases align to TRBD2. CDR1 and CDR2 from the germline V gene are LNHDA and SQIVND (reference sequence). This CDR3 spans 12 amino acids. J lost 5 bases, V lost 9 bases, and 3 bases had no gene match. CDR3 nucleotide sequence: TGTGCCAGCGGGACTAAAACCGGGGAGCTGTTTTTT. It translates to CASGTKTGELFF. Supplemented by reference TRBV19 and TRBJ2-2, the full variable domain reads DGGITQSPKYLFRKEGQNVTLSCEQNLNHDAMYWYRQDPGQGLRLIYYSQIVNDFQKGDIAEGYSVSREKKESFPLTVTSAQKNPTAFYLCASGTKTGELFFGEGSRLTVL.

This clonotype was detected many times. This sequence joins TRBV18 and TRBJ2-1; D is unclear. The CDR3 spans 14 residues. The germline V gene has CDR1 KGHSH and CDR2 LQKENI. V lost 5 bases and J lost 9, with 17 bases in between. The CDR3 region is CASSVSEWTGEQFF. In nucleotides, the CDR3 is TGTGCCAGCTCAGTTAGTGAGTGGACGGGTGAGCAGTTCTTC.

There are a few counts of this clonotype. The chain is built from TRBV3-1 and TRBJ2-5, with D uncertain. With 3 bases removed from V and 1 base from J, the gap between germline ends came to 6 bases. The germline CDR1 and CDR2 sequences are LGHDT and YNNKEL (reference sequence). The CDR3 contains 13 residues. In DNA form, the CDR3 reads TGTGCCAGCAGCCACGGTCCCCAAGAGACCCAGTACTTC. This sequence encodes CASSHGPQETQYF.

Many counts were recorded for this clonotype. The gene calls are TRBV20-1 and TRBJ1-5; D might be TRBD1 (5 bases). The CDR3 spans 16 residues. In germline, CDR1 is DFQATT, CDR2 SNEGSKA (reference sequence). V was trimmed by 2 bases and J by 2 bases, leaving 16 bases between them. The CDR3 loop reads CSARRMGGAGNQPQHF. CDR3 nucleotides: TGCAGTGCTAGACGAATGGGGGGTGCAGGCAATCAGCCCCAGCATTTT.

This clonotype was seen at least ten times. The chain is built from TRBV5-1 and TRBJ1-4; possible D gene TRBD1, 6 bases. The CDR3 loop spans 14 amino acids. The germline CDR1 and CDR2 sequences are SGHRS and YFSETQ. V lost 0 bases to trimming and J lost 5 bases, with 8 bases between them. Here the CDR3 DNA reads TGCGCCAGCAGCTTGGGACAGGCGAATGAAAAACTGTTTTTT. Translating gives CASSLGQANEKLFF. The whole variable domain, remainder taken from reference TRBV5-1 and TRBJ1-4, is KAGVTQTPRYLIKTRGQQVTLSCSPISGHRSVSWYQQTPGQGLQFLFEYFSETQRNKGNFPGRFSGRQFSNSRSEMNVSTLELGDSALYLCASSLGQANEKLFFGSGTQLSVL.

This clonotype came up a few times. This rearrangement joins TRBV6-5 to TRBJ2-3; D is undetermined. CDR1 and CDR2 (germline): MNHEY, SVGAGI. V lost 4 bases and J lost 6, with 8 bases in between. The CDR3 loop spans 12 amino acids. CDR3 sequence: CASSSRRDTQYF. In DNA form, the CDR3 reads TGTGCCAGCAGTTCCCGCCGGGATACGCAGTATTTT.

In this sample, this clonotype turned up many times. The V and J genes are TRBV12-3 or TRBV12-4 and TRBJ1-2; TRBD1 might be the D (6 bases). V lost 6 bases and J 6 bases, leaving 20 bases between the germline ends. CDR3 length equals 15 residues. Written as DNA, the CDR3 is TGTGCCAGCAGACCCACAGGGAGTAAGTTTGATGGCTACACCTTC. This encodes CASRPTGSKFDGYTF.

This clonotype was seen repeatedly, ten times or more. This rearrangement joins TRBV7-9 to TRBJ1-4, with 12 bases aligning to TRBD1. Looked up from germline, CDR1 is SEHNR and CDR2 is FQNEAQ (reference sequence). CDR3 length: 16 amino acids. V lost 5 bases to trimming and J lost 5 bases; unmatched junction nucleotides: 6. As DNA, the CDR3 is TGTGCCAGCAGCCTGGGACAGGGGGCACGAAATGAAAAACTGTTTTTT. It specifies CASSLGQGARNEKLFF.

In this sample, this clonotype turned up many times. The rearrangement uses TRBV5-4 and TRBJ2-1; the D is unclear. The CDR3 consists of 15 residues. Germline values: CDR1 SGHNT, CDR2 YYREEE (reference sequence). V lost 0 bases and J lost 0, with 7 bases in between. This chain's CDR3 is CASSLDQSSYNEQFF. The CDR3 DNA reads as TGTGCCAGCAGCTTGGACCAGAGCTCCTACAATGAGCAGTTCTTC.

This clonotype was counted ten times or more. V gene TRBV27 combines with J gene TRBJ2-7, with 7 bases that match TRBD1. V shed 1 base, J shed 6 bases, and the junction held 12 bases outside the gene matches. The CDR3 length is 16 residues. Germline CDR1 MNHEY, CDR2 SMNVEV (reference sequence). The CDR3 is CASSLLGPTGIGEQYV. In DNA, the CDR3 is TGTGCCAGCAGTTTATTGGGCCCGACAGGGATCGGCGAGCAGTACGTC.

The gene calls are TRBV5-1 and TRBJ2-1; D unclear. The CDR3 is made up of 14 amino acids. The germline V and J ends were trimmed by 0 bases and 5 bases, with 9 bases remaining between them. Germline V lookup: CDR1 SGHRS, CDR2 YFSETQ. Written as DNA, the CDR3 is TGCGCCAGCAGCTTGGGGGCCATCAACAATGAGCAGTTCTTC. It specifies CASSLGAINNEQFF.

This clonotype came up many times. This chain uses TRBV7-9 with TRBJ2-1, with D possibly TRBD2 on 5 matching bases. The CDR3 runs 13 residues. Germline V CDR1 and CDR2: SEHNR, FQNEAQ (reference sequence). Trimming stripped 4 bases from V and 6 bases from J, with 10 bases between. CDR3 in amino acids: CASSSYRGNEQFF. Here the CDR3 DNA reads TGTGCCAGCAGCTCATACCGGGGCAATGAGCAGTTCTTC.

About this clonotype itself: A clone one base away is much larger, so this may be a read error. In DNA form, the CDR3 reads TGCAGCGGCGAACGGGGTGGGCCCTACAATGAGCAGTTCTTC. This gives the protein CSGERGGPYNEQFF. The rearrangement uses TRBV29-1 and TRBJ2-1; TRBD2 might be the D (5 bases). Germline-derived CDR1 and CDR2 are SQVTM and ANQGSEA. The CDR3 runs to 14 residues. Trimming took 7 bases from V and 2 from J, leaving 15 bases between them.

CDR3 residues: CASSLDSPSYNEQFF. CDR3 bases: TGTGCCAGCAGTTTGGACAGCCCATCCTACAATGAGCAGTTCTTC. J is TRBJ2-1 and V is TRBV12-3 or TRBV12-4; the D gene is possibly TRBD1 (6 bases). There are 15 residues in the CDR3. V was clipped by 3 bases and J by 1 base, with 10 bases between them.

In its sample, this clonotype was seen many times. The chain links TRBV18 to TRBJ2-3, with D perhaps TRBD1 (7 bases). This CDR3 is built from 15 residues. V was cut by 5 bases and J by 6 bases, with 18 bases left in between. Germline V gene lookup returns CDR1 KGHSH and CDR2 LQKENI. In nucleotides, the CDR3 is TGTGCCAGCTCATTACAGGGGACTGTGGCTGATACGCAGTATTTT. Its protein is CASSLQGTVADTQYF.

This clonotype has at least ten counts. CDR3 sequence: CASSFAGAMNEKLFF. CDR3 bases: TGCGCCAGCAGCTTCGCCGGCGCGATGAATGAAAAACTGTTTTTT. V is TRBV5-1 and J is TRBJ1-4; D ambiguous. V was cut by 2 bases and J by 5 bases, with 13 bases left in between. This CDR3 has 15 amino acids. Looked up from germline, CDR1 is SGHRS and CDR2 is YFSETQ.

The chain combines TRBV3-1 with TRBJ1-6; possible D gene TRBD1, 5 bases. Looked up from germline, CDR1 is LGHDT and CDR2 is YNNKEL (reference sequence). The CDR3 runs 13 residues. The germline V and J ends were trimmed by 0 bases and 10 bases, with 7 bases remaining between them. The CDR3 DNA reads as TGTGCCAGCAGCCAAGAAGAGGGGTCACCCCTCCACTTT. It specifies CASSQEEGSPLHF.